A selection of T cell receptor beta chains follows, all from one sample in a study of blood T cell repertoires in COVID-19. The table came from immunoSEQ multiplex PCR; TCRdb's copy has only in-frame clones and leaves some out. The sample holds approximately 200,000 clones, approximately 84% seen once. Input material: peripheral blood. The source of these receptors is a man aged 45-65 years with acute or convalescent COVID-19. CDR3s include the opening cysteine and the closing phenylalanine or tryptophan. D genes are given only for firm matches. The size entry is marked missing in some rows and otherwise reads once, few, many or a size class.

J gene: TRBJ1-3
clone size: NA
D gene: NA
V gene: TRBV6-5
CDR3 protein: CASNAGSGNTIYF
CDR3 DNA: TGTGCCAGCAATGCAGGGTCCGGAAACACCATATATTTT

J gene: TRBJ1-5
clone size: NA
D gene: NA
V gene: TRBV6-5
CDR3 protein: CASSYRQGHNQPQHF
CDR3 DNA: TGTGCCAGCAGTTACAGGCAGGGGCACAATCAGCCCCAGCATTTT

J gene: TRBJ1-5
clone size: NA
D gene: NA
V gene: TRBV28
CDR3 protein: CASSRQVDQPQHF
CDR3 DNA: TGTGCCAGCTCCCGACAGGTAGATCAGCCCCAGCATTTT

J gene: TRBJ1-5
clone size: NA
D gene: TRBD1
V gene: TRBV2
CDR3 protein: CASSGLGQGKRQPQHF
CDR3 DNA: TGTGCCAGCAGCGGATTGGGACAGGGAAAACGCCAGCCCCAGCATTTT

J gene: TRBJ1-2
clone size: few
D gene: NA
V gene: TRBV18
CDR3 protein: CASSPRAGLYGYTF
CDR3 DNA: TGTGCCAGCTCACCACGGGCAGGTTTATATGGCTACACCTTC

J gene: TRBJ1-1
clone size: NA
D gene: TRBD1
V gene: TRBV6-5
CDR3 protein: CASRDDRGAEAFF
CDR3 DNA: TGTGCCAGCAGGGACGACAGGGGTGCTGAAGCTTTCTTT

J gene: TRBJ2-2
clone size: NA
D gene: NA
V gene: TRBV5-1
CDR3 protein: CASSPLVGLANTGELFF
CDR3 DNA: TGCGCCAGCAGCCCCCTGGTCGGTCTCGCGAACACCGGGGAGCTGTTTTTT

J gene: TRBJ2-5
clone size: NA
D gene: TRBD2
V gene: TRBV7-9
CDR3 protein: CASRTSVQESQYF
CDR3 DNA: TGTGCCAGCAGAACTAGCGTACAAGAGTCCCAGTACTTC

J gene: TRBJ1-3
clone size: NA
D gene: NA
V gene: TRBV7-6
CDR3 protein: CASSLGPSGNTIYF
CDR3 DNA: TGTGCCAGCAGCTTAGGCCCGAGTGGAAACACCATATATTTT

J gene: TRBJ1-5
clone size: NA
D gene: NA
V gene: TRBV6-5
CDR3 protein: CASSYSSGNQPQHF
CDR3 DNA: TGTGCCAGCAGTTACTCGAGTGGCAATCAGCCCCAGCATTTT

J gene: TRBJ1-2
clone size: NA
D gene: NA
V gene: TRBV18
CDR3 protein: CASSPPVRRGPSNYGYTF
CDR3 DNA: TGTGCCAGCTCACCACCGGTTAGGCGGGGACCATCTAACTATGGCTACACCTTC

J gene: TRBJ2-7
clone size: NA
D gene: TRBD1
V gene: TRBV5-5
CDR3 protein: CASSPLTGFYYEQYF
CDR3 DNA: TGTGCCAGCAGCCCGTTGACAGGGTTTTACTACGAGCAGTACTTC

J gene: TRBJ1-6
clone size: NA
D gene: NA
V gene: TRBV30
CDR3 protein: CAWSGTARYNSPLHF
CDR3 DNA: TGTGCCTGGAGTGGGACAGCGAGATATAATTCACCCCTCCACTTT

J gene: TRBJ2-2
clone size: few
D gene: NA
V gene: TRBV19
CDR3 protein: CASSRTGTITGELFF
CDR3 DNA: TGTGCCAGTAGTAGAACCGGGACAATAACCGGGGAGCTGTTTTTT

J gene: TRBJ2-2
clone size: NA
D gene: NA
V gene: TRBV27
CDR3 protein: CASSFLAGELFF
CDR3 DNA: TGTGCCAGCAGTTTCCTCGCCGGGGAGCTGTTTTTT

J gene: TRBJ2-2
clone size: NA
D gene: NA
V gene: TRBV12-3/TRBV12-4
CDR3 protein: CASREGRTGELFF
CDR3 DNA: TGTGCCAGCAGAGAGGGTCGGACCGGGGAGCTGTTTTTT

J gene: TRBJ2-5
clone size: NA
D gene: TRBD2
V gene: TRBV7-2
CDR3 protein: CASSPLAGGRETQYF
CDR3 DNA: TGTGCCAGCAGCCCTCTCGCGGGGGGGCGCGAGACCCAGTACTTC

J gene: TRBJ1-1
clone size: NA
D gene: TRBD1
V gene: TRBV7-9
CDR3 protein: CASSHDRAGTEAFF
CDR3 DNA: TGTGCCAGCAGCCACGACAGGGCCGGCACTGAAGCTTTCTTT

J gene: TRBJ2-2
clone size: NA
D gene: NA
V gene: TRBV19
CDR3 protein: CASSIAVNTGELFF
CDR3 DNA: TGTGCCAGTAGTATAGCTGTGAACACCGGGGAGCTGTTTTTT

J gene: TRBJ1-5
clone size: NA
D gene: TRBD1
V gene: TRBV27
CDR3 protein: CASSLDRPKGDQPQHF
CDR3 DNA: TGTGCCAGCAGTTTGGACAGGCCCAAAGGCGATCAGCCCCAGCATTTT

J gene: TRBJ1-5
clone size: few
D gene: TRBD1
V gene: TRBV5-1
CDR3 protein: CASSLKTGDQPQHF
CDR3 DNA: TGCGCCAGCAGCTTGAAAACAGGGGATCAGCCCCAGCATTTT

J gene: TRBJ1-1
clone size: NA
D gene: NA
V gene: TRBV30
CDR3 protein: CAWRKETGNTEAFF
CDR3 DNA: TGTGCCTGGAGAAAAGAAACAGGGAACACTGAAGCTTTCTTT

J gene: TRBJ1-5
clone size: NA
D gene: TRBD1
V gene: TRBV27
CDR3 protein: CASSSQGANQPQHF
CDR3 DNA: TGTGCCAGCAGTTCTCAGGGGGCGAATCAGCCCCAGCATTTT

J gene: TRBJ1-2
clone size: NA
D gene: TRBD1
V gene: TRBV19
CDR3 protein: CASSLGQAGGLTHGYTF
CDR3 DNA: TGTGCCAGTAGCCTTGGACAGGCGGGCGGGTTGACTCATGGCTACACCTTC

J gene: TRBJ1-2
clone size: NA
D gene: NA
V gene: TRBV11-2
CDR3 protein: CASSQYEFGYTF
CDR3 DNA: TGTGCCAGCAGCCAATATGAGTTCGGCTACACCTTC

J gene: TRBJ2-7
clone size: NA
D gene: TRBD1
V gene: TRBV28
CDR3 protein: CASPPPWDRGMGYEQYF
CDR3 DNA: TGTGCCAGCCCCCCCCCATGGGACAGGGGAATGGGCTACGAGCAGTACTTC

J gene: TRBJ1-2
clone size: NA
D gene: TRBD1
V gene: TRBV7-8
CDR3 protein: CASSLTGAYGYTF
CDR3 DNA: TGTGCCAGCAGCTTGACAGGGGCCTATGGCTACACCTTC

J gene: TRBJ1-1
clone size: NA
D gene: TRBD1
V gene: TRBV5-5
CDR3 protein: CASSLALRQGNTEAFF
CDR3 DNA: TGTGCCAGCAGCTTGGCCCTAAGACAGGGGAACACTGAAGCTTTCTTT

J gene: TRBJ2-3
clone size: once
D gene: TRBD2
V gene: TRBV7-6
CDR3 protein: CASSTQRGGRADTQYF
CDR3 DNA: TGTGCCAGCAGCACCCAGCGGGGGGGCAGGGCAGATACGCAGTATTTT

J gene: TRBJ1-2
clone size: NA
D gene: NA
V gene: TRBV21-1
CDR3 protein: CASSKVETGRRLNYGYTF
CDR3 DNA: TGTGCCAGCAGCAAAGTGGAGACAGGGAGACGTCTCAACTATGGCTACACCTTC

J gene: TRBJ1-2
clone size: NA
D gene: TRBD1
V gene: TRBV7-2
CDR3 protein: CASGLQGIYGYTF
CDR3 DNA: TGTGCCAGCGGATTACAGGGGATCTATGGCTACACCTTC

J gene: TRBJ2-1
clone size: NA
D gene: TRBD1
V gene: TRBV7-2
CDR3 protein: CASSAVAGTGFNEQFF
CDR3 DNA: TGTGCCAGCAGCGCAGTAGCCGGGACAGGTTTTAATGAGCAGTTCTTC

J gene: TRBJ2-7
clone size: medium-sized
D gene: TRBD1
V gene: TRBV5-6
CDR3 protein: CASSFGTGLSSEQYF
CDR3 DNA: TGTGCCAGCAGCTTCGGGACAGGGTTGTCGTCCGAGCAGTACTTC

J gene: TRBJ2-3
clone size: NA
D gene: TRBD2
V gene: TRBV10-2
CDR3 protein: CASSEWTGLAGGAADTQYF
CDR3 DNA: TGCGCCAGCAGTGAGTGGACAGGCTTGGCGGGGGGGGCAGCAGATACGCAGTATTTT

J gene: TRBJ1-2
clone size: NA
D gene: TRBD1
V gene: TRBV5-1
CDR3 protein: CASSPTLQGALSYGYTF
CDR3 DNA: TGCGCCAGCAGCCCCACCCTACAGGGGGCGCTTAGCTATGGCTACACCTTC

J gene: TRBJ1-4
clone size: NA
D gene: NA
V gene: TRBV19
CDR3 protein: CASSIFEGDEKLFF
CDR3 DNA: TGTGCCAGTAGTATTTTTGAGGGGGATGAAAAACTGTTTTTT

J gene: TRBJ2-5
clone size: NA
D gene: TRBD2
V gene: TRBV6-5
CDR3 protein: CASGLAESWETQYF
CDR3 DNA: TGTGCCAGCGGACTAGCGGAATCTTGGGAGACCCAGTACTTC

J gene: TRBJ2-5
clone size: NA
D gene: NA
V gene: TRBV4-1
CDR3 protein: CASSQVASQETQYF
CDR3 DNA: TGCGCCAGCAGCCAAGTAGCATCCCAAGAGACCCAGTACTTC

J gene: TRBJ1-2
clone size: NA
D gene: NA
V gene: TRBV6-6
CDR3 protein: CASSSPLSAGYGYTF
CDR3 DNA: TGTGCCAGCAGTTCCCCGCTCTCGGCGGGCTATGGCTACACCTTC

J gene: TRBJ1-1
clone size: NA
D gene: TRBD1
V gene: TRBV5-1
CDR3 protein: CASSLTGGWGEAFF
CDR3 DNA: TGCGCCAGCAGCTTGACAGGGGGCTGGGGTGAAGCTTTCTTT

J gene: TRBJ1-6
clone size: NA
D gene: TRBD1
V gene: TRBV6-6
CDR3 protein: CASSTSDRGSSPLHF
CDR3 DNA: TGTGCCAGCAGTACCTCGGACAGGGGGAGTTCACCCCTCCACTTT

J gene: TRBJ2-7
clone size: NA
D gene: NA
V gene: TRBV18
CDR3 protein: CASSPGRLDEQYF
CDR3 DNA: TGTGCCAGCTCACCTGGCAGGCTGGACGAGCAGTACTTC

J gene: TRBJ1-3
clone size: NA
D gene: TRBD1
V gene: TRBV10-3
CDR3 protein: CAISERGQVSGNTIYF
CDR3 DNA: TGTGCCATCAGTGAAAGGGGACAGGTCTCTGGAAACACCATATATTTT

J gene: TRBJ2-7
clone size: NA
D gene: NA
V gene: TRBV5-6
CDR3 protein: CASSLGQPGSYEQYF
CDR3 DNA: TGTGCCAGCAGCTTGGGACAGCCTGGCTCCTACGAGCAGTACTTC

J gene: TRBJ2-3
clone size: NA
D gene: TRBD2
V gene: TRBV6-5
CDR3 protein: CASTRTSGGTDTQYF
CDR3 DNA: TGTGCCAGCACCAGGACTAGCGGGGGGACAGATACGCAGTATTTT

J gene: TRBJ1-1
clone size: NA
D gene: TRBD1
V gene: TRBV2
CDR3 protein: CASIGDRVNTEAFF
CDR3 DNA: TGTGCCAGCATTGGGGACAGGGTGAACACTGAAGCTTTCTTT

J gene: TRBJ2-5
clone size: NA
D gene: NA
V gene: TRBV11-2
CDR3 protein: CASSRLEAGETQYF
CDR3 DNA: TGTGCCAGCAGCCGGTTGGAGGCCGGAGAGACCCAGTACTTC

J gene: TRBJ2-7
clone size: NA
D gene: NA
V gene: TRBV5-5
CDR3 protein: CASSLAWYADSYEQYF
CDR3 DNA: TGTGCCAGCAGCTTGGCTTGGTATGCGGACTCCTACGAGCAGTACTTC

J gene: TRBJ2-7
clone size: NA
D gene: NA
V gene: TRBV6-6
CDR3 protein: CASQSGHSYEQYF
CDR3 DNA: TGTGCCAGTCAGTCGGGTCACTCCTACGAGCAGTACTTC

J gene: TRBJ2-7
clone size: NA
D gene: TRBD2
V gene: TRBV5-1
CDR3 protein: CASSLGAGYAGREQYF
CDR3 DNA: TGCGCCAGCAGCTTGGGAGCGGGATATGCGGGTCGCGAGCAGTACTTC

J gene: TRBJ1-1
clone size: NA
D gene: TRBD1
V gene: TRBV12-3/TRBV12-4
CDR3 protein: CASSFGGQQAFF
CDR3 DNA: TGTGCCAGCAGTTTTGGGGGACAGCAAGCTTTCTTT

J gene: TRBJ1-1
clone size: NA
D gene: NA
V gene: TRBV30
CDR3 protein: CAWNGGGFTGFF
CDR3 DNA: TGTGCCTGGAATGGGGGCGGTTTCACAGGTTTCTTT

J gene: TRBJ1-2
clone size: NA
D gene: NA
V gene: TRBV5-1
CDR3 protein: CASSLDQGGRGYTF
CDR3 DNA: TGCGCCAGCAGCCTAGACCAGGGTGGAAGAGGCTACACCTTC

J gene: TRBJ2-7
clone size: NA
D gene: NA
V gene: TRBV5-8
CDR3 protein: CASSLGGTSYEQYF
CDR3 DNA: TGTGCCAGCAGCTTGGGAGGCACCAGCTACGAGCAGTACTTC

J gene: TRBJ2-1
clone size: NA
D gene: TRBD1
V gene: TRBV5-1
CDR3 protein: CASRPGTGLLNEQFF
CDR3 DNA: TGCGCCAGCAGGCCCGGGACAGGGCTTCTCAATGAGCAGTTCTTC

J gene: TRBJ2-5
clone size: NA
D gene: NA
V gene: TRBV6-5
CDR3 protein: CASIQYGTSETQYF
CDR3 DNA: TGTGCCAGCATTCAGTATGGGACATCTGAGACCCAGTACTTC

J gene: TRBJ2-7
clone size: NA
D gene: TRBD1
V gene: TRBV5-1
CDR3 protein: CASSSGTGGYEQYF
CDR3 DNA: TGCGCCAGCAGCTCCGGGACAGGGGGCTACGAGCAGTACTTC

J gene: TRBJ1-1
clone size: NA
D gene: NA
V gene: TRBV4-1
CDR3 protein: CASSQRETDRGAFF
CDR3 DNA: TGCGCCAGCAGCCAACGAGAGACCGACCGGGGGGCTTTCTTT

J gene: TRBJ1-5
clone size: NA
D gene: TRBD1
V gene: TRBV4-1
CDR3 protein: CASSHTGARGSTVRPQHF
CDR3 DNA: TGCGCCAGCAGCCACACAGGGGCGCGGGGTTCCACCGTTCGGCCCCAGCATTTT